The rows below give T cell receptor beta chains drawn from one sample of a study of memory CD4+ T cells and cytomegalovirus serostatus. Some clones are missing from TCRdb's copy, which holds only in-frame ones; the method was immunoSEQ multiplex PCR. The sample shows 41,000 or so clones, roughly 77% of them seen only once. Specimen: memory CD4+ T cells from blood. These receptors were collected from an adult in good health and CMV-seronegative. CDR3s leave out the opening cysteine and the closing phenylalanine or tryptophan. Each record gives: CDR3 length, V gene, J gene, CDR3 protein.

length: 14
V: TRBV7-3
J: TRBJ2-5
CDR3: ASSLAGTSYQETQY

length: 12
V: TRBV27
J: TRBJ2-3
CDR3: ASSSPQLADTQY

length: 12
V: TRBV6-5
J: TRBJ2-7
CDR3: ASRKDGTTYEQY

length: 13
V: TRBV25-1
J: TRBJ1-2
CDR3: ASSEPGTAGYGYT

length: 12
V: TRBV5-1
J: TRBJ2-3
CDR3: ASSTTSGTDTQY

length: 12
V: TRBV5-5
J: TRBJ2-3
CDR3: ASVFGGDTNTQY

length: 12
V: TRBV6-5
J: TRBJ1-1
CDR3: ASSSRGGGTEAF

length: 13
V: TRBV9
J: TRBJ2-2
CDR3: ASSVLQGSTGELF

length: 14
V: TRBV30
J: TRBJ1-2
CDR3: AWSTRQGVVDYGYT

length: 15
V: TRBV4-3
J: TRBJ1-4
CDR3: ASSQAPTGSTNEKLF

length: 13
V: TRBV18
J: TRBJ1-1
CDR3: ASSSGQGTGTEAF

length: 13
V: TRBV29-1
J: TRBJ2-5
CDR3: SVATPGQGDETQY

length: 13
V: TRBV30
J: TRBJ2-2
CDR3: AWSVRLADTGELF

length: 12
V: TRBV19
J: TRBJ1-3
CDR3: ASSRQLTGNTIY

length: 13
V: TRBV2
J: TRBJ1-4
CDR3: ASKGRDRGGEKLF

length: 12
V: TRBV28
J: TRBJ1-5
CDR3: ASSPTNLNQPQH

length: 15
V: TRBV4-1
J: TRBJ1-1
CDR3: ASSQDPRVIENTEAF

length: 14
V: TRBV5-1
J: TRBJ1-6
CDR3: ASSLAGLGGNSPLH

length: 16
V: TRBV19
J: TRBJ1-2
CDR3: ASINYPLGKAVNYGYT

length: 12
V: TRBV9
J: TRBJ1-4
CDR3: ASSQQGANEKLF

length: 13
V: TRBV4-2
J: TRBJ1-1
CDR3: ASSQGQAGDTEAF

length: 11
V: TRBV7-6
J: TRBJ2-7
CDR3: ASSLTGDPAQY

length: 16
V: TRBV7-9
J: TRBJ1-3
CDR3: ASSLIFGGTKLGNTIY

length: 10
V: TRBV4-1
J: TRBJ1-6
CDR3: ASSQINSPLH

length: 13
V: TRBV2
J: TRBJ2-5
CDR3: ATTLGSGVVETQY

length: 12
V: TRBV19
J: TRBJ1-2
CDR3: ASSISTGNYGYT

length: 14
V: TRBV2
J: TRBJ1-5
CDR3: ASSDSVRAGNQPQH

length: 13
V: TRBV6-5
J: TRBJ1-2
CDR3: ASSYVASGVYGYT

length: 12
V: TRBV2
J: TRBJ1-2
CDR3: ASSEGGQGPGYT

length: 10
V: TRBV7-9
J: TRBJ2-1
CDR3: ASSSEGYSQF

length: 13
V: TRBV6-5
J: TRBJ1-4
CDR3: ASSQGGTTNEKLF

length: 11
V: TRBV2
J: TRBJ2-2
CDR3: ASSEENTGELF

length: 12
V: TRBV7-2
J: TRBJ1-3
CDR3: ASSPTGSGNTIY

length: 12
V: TRBV29-1
J: TRBJ1-1
CDR3: SVRFGGRNTEAF

length: 11
V: TRBV27
J: TRBJ1-4
CDR3: ASSRGANEKLF

length: 12
V: TRBV2
J: TRBJ1-2
CDR3: ASTRTGGNYGYT

length: 12
V: TRBV5-1
J: TRBJ2-3
CDR3: ASSLASPADTQY

length: 11
V: TRBV29-1
J: TRBJ2-7
CDR3: SVAGRISYEQY

length: 13
V: TRBV5-6
J: TRBJ2-1
CDR3: ASSPGDIPYNEQF

length: 13
V: TRBV6-6
J: TRBJ1-2
CDR3: ASRPTSTAGYGYT

length: 13
V: TRBV19
J: TRBJ2-5
CDR3: ASSSRQPGEETQY

length: 11
V: TRBV7-2
J: TRBJ1-2
CDR3: ASSSLDSYGYT